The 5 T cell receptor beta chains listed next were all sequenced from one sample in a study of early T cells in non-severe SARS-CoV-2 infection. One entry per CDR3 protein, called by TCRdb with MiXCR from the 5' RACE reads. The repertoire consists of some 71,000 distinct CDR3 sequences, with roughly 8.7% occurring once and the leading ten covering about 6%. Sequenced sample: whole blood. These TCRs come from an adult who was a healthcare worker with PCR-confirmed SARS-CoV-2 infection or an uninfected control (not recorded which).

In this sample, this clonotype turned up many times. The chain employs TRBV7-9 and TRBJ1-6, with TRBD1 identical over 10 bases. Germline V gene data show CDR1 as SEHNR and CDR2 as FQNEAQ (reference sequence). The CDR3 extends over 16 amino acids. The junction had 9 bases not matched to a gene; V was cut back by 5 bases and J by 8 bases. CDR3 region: CASSRGDRGHDSPLHF. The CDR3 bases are TGTGCCAGCAGCCGTGGCGACAGGGGGCATGATTCACCCCTCCACTTT.

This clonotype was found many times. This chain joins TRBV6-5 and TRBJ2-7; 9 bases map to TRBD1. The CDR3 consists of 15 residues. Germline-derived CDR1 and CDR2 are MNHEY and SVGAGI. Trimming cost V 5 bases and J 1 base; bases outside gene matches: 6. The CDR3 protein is CASSRGGTGSYEQYF. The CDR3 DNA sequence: TGTGCCAGCAGTAGGGGGGGGACAGGGTCCTACGAGCAGTACTTC.

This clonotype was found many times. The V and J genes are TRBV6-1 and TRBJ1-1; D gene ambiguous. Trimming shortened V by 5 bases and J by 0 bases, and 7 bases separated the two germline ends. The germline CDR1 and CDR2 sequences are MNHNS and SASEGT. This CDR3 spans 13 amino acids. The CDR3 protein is CASSTHMNTEAFF. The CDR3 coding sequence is TGTGCCAGCAGTACCCATATGAACACTGAAGCTTTCTTT.

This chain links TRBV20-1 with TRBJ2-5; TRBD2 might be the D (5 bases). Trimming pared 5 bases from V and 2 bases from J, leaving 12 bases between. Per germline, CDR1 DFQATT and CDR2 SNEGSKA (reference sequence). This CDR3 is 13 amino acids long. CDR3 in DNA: TGCAGTGCTCTTGAGGGCGGTCAAGAGACCCAGTACTTC. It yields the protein CSALEGGQETQYF.

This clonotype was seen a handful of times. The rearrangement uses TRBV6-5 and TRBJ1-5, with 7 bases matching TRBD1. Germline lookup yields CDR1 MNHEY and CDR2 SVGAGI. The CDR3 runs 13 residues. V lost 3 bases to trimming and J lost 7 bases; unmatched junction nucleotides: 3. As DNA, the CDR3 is TGTGCCAGCAGTTATAACAGGGGACAGCCCCAGCATTTT. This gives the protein CASSYNRGQPQHF.